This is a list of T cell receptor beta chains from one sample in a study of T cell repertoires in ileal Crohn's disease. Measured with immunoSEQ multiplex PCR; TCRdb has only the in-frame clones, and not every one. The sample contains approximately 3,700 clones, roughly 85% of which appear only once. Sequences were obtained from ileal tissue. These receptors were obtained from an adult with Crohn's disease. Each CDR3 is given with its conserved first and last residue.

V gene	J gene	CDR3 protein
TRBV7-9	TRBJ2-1	CASSIQGTEAYNEQFF
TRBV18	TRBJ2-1	CASSPQGASNEQFF
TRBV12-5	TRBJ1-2	CASARPPGASGYTF
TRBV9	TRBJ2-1	CASSVGGGYRRRDEQFF
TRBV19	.	CASSKEGSYEQYF
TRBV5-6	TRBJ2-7	CASQGAKYEQYF
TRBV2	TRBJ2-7	CASESVGGDEQYF
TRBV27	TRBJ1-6	CASSLGQGAGSPLHF
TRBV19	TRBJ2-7	CASSGEGAYEQYF
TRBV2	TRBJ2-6	CASSRGVGSGANVLTF
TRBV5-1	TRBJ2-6	CASSLARTSGANVLTF
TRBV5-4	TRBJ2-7	CASSLDGGGNYEQYF
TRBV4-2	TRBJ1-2	CASSQEWTGVYGYTF
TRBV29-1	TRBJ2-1	CSVEVGGYNEQFF
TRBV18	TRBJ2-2	CASSPGSANTGELFF
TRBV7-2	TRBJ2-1	CASSLGWGQEQFF
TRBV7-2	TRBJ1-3	CASSLQSSGNTIYF
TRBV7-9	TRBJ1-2	CASSSPMGQGSNYGYTF
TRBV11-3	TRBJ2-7	CASSLGSPSGVFLYEQYF
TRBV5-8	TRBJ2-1	CASRGAGKSSYNEQFF
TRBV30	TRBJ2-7	CAWSAGVPETGIYEQYF
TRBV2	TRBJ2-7	CASSDPSGGDYEQYF
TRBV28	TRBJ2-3	CASSSSLAGGPDTQYF
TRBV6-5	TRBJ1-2	CASSYEIGEYGYTF
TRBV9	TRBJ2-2	CASSVSQGGTGELFF
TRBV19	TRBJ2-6	CASSIWGRTSGANVLTF
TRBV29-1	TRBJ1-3	CSVSGRRGRDTIYF
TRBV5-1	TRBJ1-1	CASSLQQGRGTEAFF
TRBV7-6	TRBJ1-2	CASSLESGEEDGYTF
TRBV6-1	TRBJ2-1	CASSEGSGGASLFF
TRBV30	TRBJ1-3	CASGTGGNTIYF
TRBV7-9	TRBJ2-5	CASSLGIGEGETQYF
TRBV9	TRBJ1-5	CASSEGTGAGQPQHF
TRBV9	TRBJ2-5	CASSVSCCGGASETQYF
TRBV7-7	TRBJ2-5	CASSSDRGGETQYF
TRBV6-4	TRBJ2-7	CASSDGDRHEQYF
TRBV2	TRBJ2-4	CASGTGAKNIQYF
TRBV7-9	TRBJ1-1	CASSLGLAGQEGTEAFF
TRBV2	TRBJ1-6	CASRPPGQGGSPLHF
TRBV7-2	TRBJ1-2	CASSPGVVGGYTF
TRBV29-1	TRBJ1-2	CSVEGKQSNYGYTF
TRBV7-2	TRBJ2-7	CASSLYTESYEQYF
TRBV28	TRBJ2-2	CASRTGQNTGELFF
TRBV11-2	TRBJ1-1	CASSLATEAFF
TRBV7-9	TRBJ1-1	CASSLGSVDPGTEAFF
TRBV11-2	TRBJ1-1	CASSRQSVSPNTEAFF
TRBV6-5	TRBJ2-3	CASSYSRTAYDPGEYF
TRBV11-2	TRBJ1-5	CASSRTGLPGDQPQHF
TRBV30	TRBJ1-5	CAWSTGQGRDQPQHF